A selection of T cell receptor beta chains follows, all from one sample in a study of T cell responses to AZD1222 COVID-19 vaccine. Here immunoSEQ multiplex PCR was the method, and the copy in TCRdb shows in-frame clones only, minus some. The top ten clones hold 1.3% to 1.5% of a sample with about 150,000 clones, approximately 90% of them seen once. The sample here was peripheral blood, taken on day 0 of AZD1222 vaccination. These receptors came from an adult in good health. Each CDR3 is given with its conserved first and last residue. Fields, in order: V gene, J gene, clone size, D gene, CDR3 DNA, CDR3 protein. D genes are given only for firm matches. Only part of the rows carry a size: once, few, many, or a class if the clone is expanded.

v_call: TRBV4-1; j_call: TRBJ2-7; clone_size: .; d_call: TRBD2; cdr3_nt: TGCGCCAGCAGCCAACTAGCGGGGGCCCCCCACGAGCAGTACTTC; cdr3_aa: CASSQLAGAPHEQYF
v_call: TRBV4-1; j_call: TRBJ2-7; clone_size: .; d_call: TRBD1; cdr3_nt: TGCGCCAGCAGCCAAGGGGGGACAGGGAGCTACGAGCAGTACTTC; cdr3_aa: CASSQGGTGSYEQYF
v_call: TRBV7-2; j_call: TRBJ2-2; clone_size: .; d_call: .; cdr3_nt: TGTGCCAGCAGCTTGGGAGGTCGGACCGGGGAGCTGTTTTTT; cdr3_aa: CASSLGGRTGELFF
v_call: TRBV4-2; j_call: TRBJ2-7; clone_size: .; d_call: .; cdr3_nt: TGTGCCAGCAGCCAAGATTTGCGGGGCGCTCCCTCCTACGAGCAGTACTTC; cdr3_aa: CASSQDLRGAPSYEQYF
v_call: TRBV5-4; j_call: TRBJ2-7; clone_size: few; d_call: .; cdr3_nt: TGTGCCAGCAGTTCGGAGCGCGAGCAGTACTTC; cdr3_aa: CASSSEREQYF
v_call: TRBV29-1; j_call: TRBJ2-4; clone_size: .; d_call: .; cdr3_nt: TGCAGCGGGGGGGACGGAGCCAAAAACATTCAGTACTTC; cdr3_aa: CSGGDGAKNIQYF
v_call: TRBV29-1; j_call: TRBJ1-2; clone_size: .; d_call: .; cdr3_nt: TGCAGCGTTGGGGGACTTCATGGCTACACCTTC; cdr3_aa: CSVGGLHGYTF
v_call: TRBV27; j_call: TRBJ1-1; clone_size: .; d_call: .; cdr3_nt: TGTGCCAGCAGTTTTGAGGGGCTTGGGACTGAAGCTTTCTTT; cdr3_aa: CASSFEGLGTEAFF
v_call: TRBV30; j_call: TRBJ1-2; clone_size: .; d_call: .; cdr3_nt: TGTGCCTGGAGGGCAGGGATCCCAGAGAACGGCTACACCTTC; cdr3_aa: CAWRAGIPENGYTF
v_call: TRBV28; j_call: TRBJ2-7; clone_size: .; d_call: .; cdr3_nt: TGTGCCAGCAGTAACCACTACGAGCAGTACTTC; cdr3_aa: CASSNHYEQYF
v_call: TRBV6-5; j_call: TRBJ2-2; clone_size: .; d_call: TRBD2; cdr3_nt: TGTGCCAGCAGTTCTAGCGGGAGGGTGACCGGGGAGCTGTTTTTT; cdr3_aa: CASSSSGRVTGELFF
v_call: TRBV28; j_call: TRBJ1-1; clone_size: .; d_call: .; cdr3_nt: TGTGCCAGCCGTTCAAGGGGCACTGAAGCTTTCTTT; cdr3_aa: CASRSRGTEAFF
v_call: TRBV7-2; j_call: TRBJ1-3; clone_size: .; d_call: TRBD1; cdr3_nt: TGTGCCAGCAGCCAACCGGGACAGTCCGTGAATTTT; cdr3_aa: CASSQPGQSVNF
v_call: TRBV27; j_call: TRBJ2-1; clone_size: .; d_call: TRBD2; cdr3_nt: TGTGCCAGCCGTTCCGACTCGGGACTAGCGGGGTTGGGTGAGCAGTTCTTC; cdr3_aa: CASRSDSGLAGLGEQFF
v_call: TRBV27; j_call: TRBJ1-3; clone_size: .; d_call: .; cdr3_nt: TGTGCCAGCATCGGTTGGGGAATCGCTGGAAACACCATATATTTT; cdr3_aa: CASIGWGIAGNTIYF
v_call: TRBV6-5; j_call: TRBJ1-3; clone_size: .; d_call: .; cdr3_nt: TGTGCCAGCTCCCGGGACGGCTACTCTGGAAACACCATATATTTT; cdr3_aa: CASSRDGYSGNTIYF